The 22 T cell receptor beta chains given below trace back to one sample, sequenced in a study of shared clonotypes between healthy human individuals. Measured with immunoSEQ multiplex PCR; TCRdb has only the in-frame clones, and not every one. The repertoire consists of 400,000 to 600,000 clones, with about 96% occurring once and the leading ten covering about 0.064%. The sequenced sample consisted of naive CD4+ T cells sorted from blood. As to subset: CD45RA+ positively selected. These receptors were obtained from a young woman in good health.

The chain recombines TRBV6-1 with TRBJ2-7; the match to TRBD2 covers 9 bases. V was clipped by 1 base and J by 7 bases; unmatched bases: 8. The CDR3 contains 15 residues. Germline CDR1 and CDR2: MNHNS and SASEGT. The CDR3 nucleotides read TGTGCCAGCAGTGAAGATCTAGCGGGATATAGAGAGCAGTACTTC. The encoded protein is CASSEDLAGYREQYF.

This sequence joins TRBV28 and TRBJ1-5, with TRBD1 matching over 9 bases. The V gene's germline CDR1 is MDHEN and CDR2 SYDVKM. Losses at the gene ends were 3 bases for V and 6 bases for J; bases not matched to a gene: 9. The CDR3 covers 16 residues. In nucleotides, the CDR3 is TGTGCCAGCAGTTTCTACGGGGACAGGGAGCCTCAGCCCCAGCATTTT. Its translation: CASSFYGDREPQPQHF.

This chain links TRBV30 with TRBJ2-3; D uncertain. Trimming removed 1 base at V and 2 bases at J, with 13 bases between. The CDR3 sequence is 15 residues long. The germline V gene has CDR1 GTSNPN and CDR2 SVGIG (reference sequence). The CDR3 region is CAWSAGLPPTDTQYF. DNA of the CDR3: TGTGCCTGGAGTGCAGGCCTCCCTCCCACAGATACGCAGTATTTT.

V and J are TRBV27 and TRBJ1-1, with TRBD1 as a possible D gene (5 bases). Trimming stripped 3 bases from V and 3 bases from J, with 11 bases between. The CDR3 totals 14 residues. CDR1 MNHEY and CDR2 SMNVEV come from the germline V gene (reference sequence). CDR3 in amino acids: CASSFGGLDTEAFF. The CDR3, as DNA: TGTGCCAGCAGTTTTGGGGGATTGGACACTGAAGCTTTCTTT.

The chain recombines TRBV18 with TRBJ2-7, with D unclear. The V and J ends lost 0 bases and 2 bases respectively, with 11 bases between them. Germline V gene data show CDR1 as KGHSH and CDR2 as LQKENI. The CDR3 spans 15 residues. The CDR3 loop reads CASSPPKGSPYEQYF. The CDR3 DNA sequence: TGTGCCAGCTCACCACCGAAAGGGTCCCCCTACGAGCAGTACTTC. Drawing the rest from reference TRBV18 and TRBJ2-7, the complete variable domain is NAGVMQNPRHLVRRRGQEARLRCSPMKGHSHVYWYRQLPEEGLKFMVYLQKENIIDESGMPKERFSAEFPKEGPSILRIQQVVRGDSAAYFCASSPPKGSPYEQYFGPGTRLTVT.

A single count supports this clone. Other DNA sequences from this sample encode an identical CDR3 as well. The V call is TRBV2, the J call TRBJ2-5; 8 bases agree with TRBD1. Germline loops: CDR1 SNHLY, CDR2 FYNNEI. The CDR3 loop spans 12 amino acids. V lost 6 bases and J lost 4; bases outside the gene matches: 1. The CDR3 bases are TGTGCCAGCAGCGGACAGGGAGAGACCCAGTACTTC. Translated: CASSGQGETQYF.

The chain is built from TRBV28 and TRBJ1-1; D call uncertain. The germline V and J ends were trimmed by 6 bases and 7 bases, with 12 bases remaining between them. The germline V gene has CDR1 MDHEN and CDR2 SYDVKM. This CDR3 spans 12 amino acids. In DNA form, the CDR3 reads TGTGCCAGCAGATTTGGAGAGGATGAAGCTTTCTTT. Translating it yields CASRFGEDEAFF.

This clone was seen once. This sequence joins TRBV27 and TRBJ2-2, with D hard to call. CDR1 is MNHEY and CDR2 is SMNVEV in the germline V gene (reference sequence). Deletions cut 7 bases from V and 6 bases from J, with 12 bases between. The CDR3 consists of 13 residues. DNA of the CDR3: TGTGCCAGCAACCGATTTGGGGCCGGGGAGCTGTTTTTT. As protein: CASNRFGAGELFF.

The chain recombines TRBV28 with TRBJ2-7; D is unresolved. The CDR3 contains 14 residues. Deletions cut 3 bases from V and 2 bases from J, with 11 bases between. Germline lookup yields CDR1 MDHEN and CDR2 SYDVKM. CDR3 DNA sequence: TGTGCCAGCAGTTTGGCGCAGCCAGCCTACGAGCAGTACTTC. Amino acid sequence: CASSLAQPAYEQYF.

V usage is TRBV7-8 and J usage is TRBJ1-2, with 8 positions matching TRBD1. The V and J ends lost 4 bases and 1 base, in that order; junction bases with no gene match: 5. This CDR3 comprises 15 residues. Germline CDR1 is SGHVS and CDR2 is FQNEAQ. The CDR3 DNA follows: TGTGCCAGCAGCTCCGGGACAGGAAGTAACTATGGCTACACCTTC. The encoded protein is CASSSGTGSNYGYTF.

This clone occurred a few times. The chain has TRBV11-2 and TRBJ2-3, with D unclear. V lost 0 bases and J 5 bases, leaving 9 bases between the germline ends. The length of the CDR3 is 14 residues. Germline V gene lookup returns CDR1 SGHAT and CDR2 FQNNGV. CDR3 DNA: TGTGCCAGCAGCTTAGATCTCCGAGTAGATACGCAGTATTTT. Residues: CASSLDLRVDTQYF.

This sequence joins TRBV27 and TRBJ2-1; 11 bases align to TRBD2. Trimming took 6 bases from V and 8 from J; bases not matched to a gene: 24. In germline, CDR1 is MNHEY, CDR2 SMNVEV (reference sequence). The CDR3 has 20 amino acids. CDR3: CASRPIDFTIAGGEKDEQFF. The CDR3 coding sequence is TGTGCCAGCAGACCGATCGATTTTACTATAGCGGGAGGGGAAAAGGATGAGCAGTTCTTC.

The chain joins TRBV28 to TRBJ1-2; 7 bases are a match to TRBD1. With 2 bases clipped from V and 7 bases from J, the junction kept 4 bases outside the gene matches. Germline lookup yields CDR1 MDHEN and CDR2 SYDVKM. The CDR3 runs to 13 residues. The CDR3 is CASSLETGSGYTF. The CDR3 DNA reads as TGTGCCAGCAGTTTAGAGACAGGGAGTGGCTACACCTTC.

CDR3 bases: TGCAGCGCGGTAGCGGCCTCGACGAACACCGGGGAGCTGTTTTTT. Translation gives CSAVAASTNTGELFF. The chain is built from TRBV29-1 and TRBJ2-2; TRBD2 might be the D (6 bases). In germline, CDR1 is SQVTM, CDR2 ANQGSEA. Trimming removed 7 bases from V and 0 bases from J, with 15 bases in between. The CDR3 extends over 15 amino acids.

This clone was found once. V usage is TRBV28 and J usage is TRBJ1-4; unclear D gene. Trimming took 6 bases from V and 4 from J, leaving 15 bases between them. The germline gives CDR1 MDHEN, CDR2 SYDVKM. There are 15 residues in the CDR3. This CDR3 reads CASRSPAGFNEKLFF. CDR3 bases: TGTGCCAGCAGGTCCCCGGCGGGGTTTAATGAAAAACTGTTTTTT.

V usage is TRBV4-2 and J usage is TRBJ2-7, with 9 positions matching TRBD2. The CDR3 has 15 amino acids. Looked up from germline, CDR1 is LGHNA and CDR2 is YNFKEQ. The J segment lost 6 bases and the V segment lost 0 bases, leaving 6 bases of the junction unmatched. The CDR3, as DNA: TGTGCCAGCAGCCAAGAAGGTAGCGGGAGACTCGAGCAGTACTTC. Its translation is CASSQEGSGRLEQYF.

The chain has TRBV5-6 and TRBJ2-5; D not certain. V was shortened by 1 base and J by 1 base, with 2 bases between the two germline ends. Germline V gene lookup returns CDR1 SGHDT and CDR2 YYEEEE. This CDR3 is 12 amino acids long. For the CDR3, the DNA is TGTGCCAGCAGCTTGCCCCAAGAGACCCAGTACTTC. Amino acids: CASSLPQETQYF.

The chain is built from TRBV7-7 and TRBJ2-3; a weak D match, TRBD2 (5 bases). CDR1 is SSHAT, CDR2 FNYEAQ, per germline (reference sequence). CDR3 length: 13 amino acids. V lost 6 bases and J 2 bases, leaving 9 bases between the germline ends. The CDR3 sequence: CASSPRVTDTQYF. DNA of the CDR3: TGTGCCAGCAGTCCGAGGGTCACAGATACGCAGTATTTT.

The CDR3: CASSISGDTTDTQYF. In DNA, the CDR3 is TGTGCCAGTAGTATTAGCGGGGACACCACAGATACGCAGTATTTT. This rearrangement joins TRBV19 to TRBJ2-3; the match to TRBD2 covers 8 bases. Germline-derived CDR1 and CDR2 are LNHDA and SQIVND (reference sequence). The V and J ends lost 3 bases and 2 bases, in that order; junction bases with no gene match: 4. There are 15 residues in the CDR3.

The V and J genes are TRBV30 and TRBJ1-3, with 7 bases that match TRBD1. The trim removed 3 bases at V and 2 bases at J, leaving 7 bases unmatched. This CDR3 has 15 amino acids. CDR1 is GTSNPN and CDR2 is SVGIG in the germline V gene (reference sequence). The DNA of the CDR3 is TGTGCCTGGAGGCCCAGGGGGGTCGCTGGAAACACCATATATTTT. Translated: CAWRPRGVAGNTIYF.

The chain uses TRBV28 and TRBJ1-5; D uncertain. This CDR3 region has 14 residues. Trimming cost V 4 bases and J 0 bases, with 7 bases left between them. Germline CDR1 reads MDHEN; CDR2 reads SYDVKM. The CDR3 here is CASSSEFSNQPQHF. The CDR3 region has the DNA TGTGCCAGCAGTTCGGAATTTAGCAATCAGCCCCAGCATTTT.

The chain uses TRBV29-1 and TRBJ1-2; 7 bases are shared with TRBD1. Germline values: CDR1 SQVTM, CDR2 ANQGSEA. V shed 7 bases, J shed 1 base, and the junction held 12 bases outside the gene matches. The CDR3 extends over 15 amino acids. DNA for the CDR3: TGCAGCGCTCTGGATCCAGGGGGGGATAACTATGGCTACACCTTC. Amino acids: CSALDPGGDNYGYTF.